The 19 T cell receptor beta chains below come from one sample, sequenced in a study of glioma-infiltrating T cells. Amplification of TCR alpha and beta CDR3 regions from RNA used iRepertoire nested multiplex PCR. MiXCR was run by TCRdb on the multiplex PCR reads, yielding one entry per CDR3 protein. Of about 380,000 distinct CDR3 sequences in the sample, about 40% are singletons; the top ten hold around 11%. The sequencing sample was made of glioma tissue, nonneoplastic brain tissue, or PBMCs (not recorded which). The receptors derive from a human donor with low-grade glioma or glioblastoma, undergoing nonglioma brain surgery, or in good health (not recorded which).

Many counts were recorded for this clonotype. This chain joins TRBV7-2 and TRBJ2-3, with D tentatively TRBD2 (5 bases). Between the trimmed V and J ends, which lost 1 base and 0 bases, there was a span of 11 bases. Per germline, CDR1 SGHTA and CDR2 FQGNSA. The CDR3 consists of 16 residues. CDR3 sequence (DNA): TGTGCCAGCAGCTTAGAGAGCGGCCTGAGCACAGATACGCAGTATTTT. Translating it yields CASSLESGLSTDTQYF.

The rearrangement uses TRBV7-2 and TRBJ2-5; D is undetermined. V lost 8 bases to trimming and J lost 2 bases, with 15 bases between them. CDR1 is SGHTA and CDR2 is FQGNSA in the germline V gene. The CDR3 runs to 14 residues. The CDR3 is CASGKEVVQETQYF. Written as DNA, the CDR3 is TGTGCCAGCGGGAAAGAAGTTGTGCAAGAGACCCAGTACTTC. The whole variable domain, remainder taken from reference TRBV7-2 and TRBJ2-5, is GAGVSQSPSNKVTEKGKDVELRCDPISGHTALYWYRQSLGQGLEFLIYFQGNSAPDKSGLPSDRFSAERTGGSVSTLTIQRTQQEDSAVYLCASGKEVVQETQYFGPGTRLLVL.

The chain combines TRBV7-2 with TRBJ2-7; D is unresolved. Between the trimmed V and J ends, which lost 5 bases and 2 bases, there was a span of 22 bases. The CDR3 is 17 residues long. The germline gives CDR1 SGHTA, CDR2 FQGNSA. CDR3 sequence: CASSLSSGPRQTYEQYF. DNA of the CDR3: TGTGCCAGCAGCCTATCTAGTGGGCCTCGACAAACCTACGAGCAGTACTTC.

This clonotype was counted only a few times. The chain recombines TRBV5-4 with TRBJ1-1; D remains ambiguous. The CDR3 is 14 residues long. V lost 0 bases and J 3 bases, leaving 9 bases between the germline ends. Germline assignment: CDR1 SGHNT and CDR2 YYREEE (reference sequence). The CDR3 DNA reads TGTGCCAGCAGCTTGGAAGCCCAGCACACTGAAGCTTTCTTT. As protein: CASSLEAQHTEAFF.

The genes are TRBV4-1 and TRBJ2-3; TRBD2 agrees at 10 bases. CDR3 size: 17 residues. The V gene's germline CDR1 is MGHRA and CDR2 YSYEKL. With V trimmed by 0 bases and J by 6 bases, 9 bases remained unmatched. CDR3 coding DNA: TGCGCCAGCAGCCAAGATACGAGCGGGAGGGCCCGGGATACGCAGTATTTT. This translates into CASSQDTSGRARDTQYF.

This chain uses TRBV20-1 with TRBJ2-5; 9 nucleotides match TRBD2. Germline V gene sequence: CDR1 DFQATT, CDR2 SNEGSKA (reference sequence). With V trimmed by 0 bases and J by 5 bases, 7 bases remained unmatched. The CDR3 loop spans 15 amino acids. Here the CDR3 reads CSARDQLAGGETQYF. DNA of the CDR3: TGCAGTGCTAGAGATCAACTAGCGGGCGGGGAGACCCAGTACTTC.

This clonotype was observed a few times. This chain joins TRBV28 and TRBJ2-3, with D possibly being TRBD2 (6 bases). With 2 bases removed from V and 3 bases from J, the gap between germline ends came to 12 bases. Germline assignment: CDR1 MDHEN and CDR2 SYDVKM. The CDR3 sequence is 15 residues long. The CDR3, as DNA: TGTGCCAGCAGTTTAGACTTGGGAGGAACAGATACGCAGTATTTT. Its translation: CASSLDLGGTDTQYF.

This clonotype has only a few counts. The genes are TRBV7-2 and TRBJ2-7; maybe TRBD1 (6 bases). The germline CDR1 and CDR2 sequences are SGHTA and FQGNSA. This CDR3 has 17 residues. Trimming pared 1 base from V and 1 base from J, leaving 17 bases between. The CDR3 sequence is CASSLEAYQGLSYEQYF. CDR3 sequence (DNA): TGTGCCAGCAGCTTAGAGGCTTACCAGGGGTTGTCCTACGAGCAGTACTTC. Together with reference TRBV7-2 and TRBJ2-7, the CDR3 gives the full variable domain: GAGVSQSPSNKVTEKGKDVELRCDPISGHTALYWYRQSLGQGLEFLIYFQGNSAPDKSGLPSDRFSAERTGGSVSTLTIQRTQQEDSAVYLCASSLEAYQGLSYEQYFGPGTRLTVT.

This clonotype occurred many times. The chain uses TRBV6-1 and TRBJ2-7; D may match TRBD1 or TRBD2 (5 bases each). Germline V gene sequence: CDR1 MNHNS, CDR2 SASEGT. V lost 3 bases and J 1 base, leaving 13 bases between the germline ends. This CDR3 is 15 amino acids long. The CDR3 protein is CASSENVGGSYEQYF. The DNA of the CDR3 is TGTGCCAGCAGTGAGAATGTTGGGGGTTCCTACGAGCAGTACTTC.

The chain is built from TRBV7-2 and TRBJ2-2; possibly TRBD2 for D (6 bases). Looked up from germline, CDR1 is SGHTA and CDR2 is FQGNSA. The CDR3 sequence is 15 residues long. Trimming shortened V by 4 bases and J by 6 bases, and 15 bases separated the two germline ends. The CDR3 protein is CASSSRRLVPGELFF. The DNA for the CDR3 is TGTGCCAGCAGCTCTAGAAGACTAGTGCCCGGGGAGCTGTTTTTT.

The table lists this clonotype with a few counts. The chain combines TRBV6-2 or TRBV6-3 with TRBJ1-2, with D possibly TRBD1 on 5 matching bases. Germline-derived CDR1 and CDR2 are MNHEY and SVGEGT. Trimming took off 7 bases at V and 3 bases at J, with 18 bases between the two ends. This CDR3 comprises 15 residues. The CDR3 DNA reads as TGTGCCAGCACCGATAGAACAGGAGCGGACTATGGCTACACCTTC. Protein: CASTDRTGADYGYTF.

In this sample, this clonotype turned up many times. The chain combines TRBV20-1 with TRBJ1-2; the match to TRBD1 covers 8 bases. CDR1 is DFQATT and CDR2 is SNEGSKA in the germline V gene (reference sequence). V shed 2 bases, J shed 7 bases, and the junction held 9 bases outside the gene matches. This CDR3 has 14 amino acids. The CDR3 loop is CSARPTQGAFGYTF. The CDR3 DNA reads as TGCAGTGCTAGACCAACCCAGGGGGCGTTTGGCTACACCTTC.

The CDR3 here is CASSERQTYNEQFF. The CDR3 DNA is TGTGCCAGCAGTGAGCGGCAGACCTACAATGAGCAGTTCTTC. The gene calls are TRBV6-1 and TRBJ2-1; D gene ambiguous. There are 14 residues in the CDR3. The ends were cut back, 3 bases at V and 2 bases at J, with 8 bases in the middle. Germline CDR1 is MNHNS and CDR2 is SASEGT.

Ten or more counts support this clonotype. J is TRBJ2-3 and V is TRBV27; TRBD2 matches at 11 bases. Germline trimming cut 4 bases from V and 6 bases from J; bases unmatched to any gene: 6. Germline CDR1 reads MNHEY; CDR2 reads SMNVEV (reference sequence). This CDR3 comprises 15 residues. The CDR3 DNA reads TGTGCCAGCAGTTCCCTAGCGGGAGGCGGCGATACGCAGTATTTT. Amino acid sequence: CASSSLAGGGDTQYF.

In its sample, this clonotype was seen once. The chain uses TRBV6-2 or TRBV6-3 and TRBJ2-2; 7 bases are a match to TRBD1. The CDR3 sequence is 13 residues long. The junction had 4 bases not matched to a gene; V was cut back by 8 bases and J by 4 bases. Germline V gene sequence: CDR1 MNHEY, CDR2 SVGEGT. Written as DNA, the CDR3 is TGTGCCAGCCTGGACAGGAGCACCGGGGAGCTGTTTTTT. Protein product: CASLDRSTGELFF.

To note about this clonotype: A read error may be the cause here, since a much bigger clone is one base away. The genes are TRBV28 and TRBJ2-1, with 11 bases aligning to TRBD2. The ends lost 6 bases at V and 9 bases at J; junction bases unmatched: 22. This CDR3 region has 19 residues. CDR1 is MDHEN and CDR2 is SYDVKM in the germline V gene. The CDR3 nucleotides read TGTGCCAGCAGCACACCCTGGTTTAAGGGACTAGCGGCCACCGCTGAGCAGTTCTTC. Its protein is CASSTPWFKGLAATAEQFF.

V and J are TRBV19 and TRBJ2-7; 7 bases match TRBD1. V lost 5 bases and J lost 2; bases outside the gene matches: 18. The CDR3 runs to 18 residues. Germline loops: CDR1 LNHDA, CDR2 SQIVND (reference sequence). The DNA of the CDR3 is TGTGCCAGTAGTTCAACAGGGGCTCTCCTACAACCCCCCTACGAGCAGTACTTC. It codes for CASSSTGALLQPPYEQYF.

This rearrangement joins TRBV27 to TRBJ1-2; D is possibly TRBD1 (5 bases). The CDR3 runs 18 residues. Trimming shortened V by 1 base and J by 2 bases, and 20 bases separated the two germline ends. CDR1 MNHEY and CDR2 SMNVEV come from the germline V gene (reference sequence). Here the CDR3 reads CASSLYSASGGRNYGYTF. The CDR3 bases are TGTGCCAGCAGTTTATATTCCGCCAGCGGGGGAAGGAACTATGGCTACACCTTC.

The chain uses TRBV20-1 and TRBJ2-7; 12 bases align to TRBD1. CDR1 is DFQATT, CDR2 SNEGSKA, per germline (reference sequence). The length of the CDR3 is 15 residues. The J segment lost 0 bases and the V segment lost 8 bases, leaving 8 bases of the junction unmatched. The CDR3 sequence is CSWRPGQGASYEQYF. The CDR3 DNA reads as TGCAGTTGGAGACCGGGACAGGGGGCCTCCTACGAGCAGTACTTC.